This is a list of T cell receptor beta chains from one sample in a study of metastatic and nonmetastatic thyroid tumors. TCRdb re-clonotyped the PCR reads through MiXCR. The sample lists under 55,000 clones, approximately 17% occurring once. The specimen was blood. The receptor set was obtained from a female donor with papillary thyroid cancer or a benign thyroid nodule (not recorded which). Some clones in this sample may be carry-over from other donors' samples. Each CDR3 is given without its conserved first and last residue. D genes are given only for firm matches.

v_call: TRBV11-1; cdr3_length: 16; d_call: -; j_call: TRBJ1-2; cdr3_aa: ASSLGGAGSLTRYGYT
v_call: TRBV6-1; cdr3_length: 14; d_call: TRBD2; j_call: TRBJ2-7; cdr3_aa: ASHYFTSGRSYEQY
v_call: TRBV7-8; cdr3_length: 15; d_call: TRBD2; j_call: TRBJ2-3; cdr3_aa: ASSCSGLATITDTQY
v_call: TRBV6-2/TRBV6-3; cdr3_length: 11; d_call: -; j_call: TRBJ2-3; cdr3_aa: ASRSVGTDTQY
v_call: TRBV6-5; cdr3_length: 14; d_call: -; j_call: TRBJ2-4; cdr3_aa: ASSYSGQLAKNIQY
v_call: TRBV2; cdr3_length: 9; d_call: -; j_call: TRBJ2-5; cdr3_aa: ASRFLETQY
v_call: TRBV11-2; cdr3_length: 12; d_call: TRBD2; j_call: TRBJ2-2; cdr3_aa: AGRAGGFTGELF
v_call: TRBV2; cdr3_length: 12; d_call: -; j_call: TRBJ1-2; cdr3_aa: ASNLQDLSYGYT
v_call: TRBV6-1; cdr3_length: 12; d_call: -; j_call: TRBJ2-1; cdr3_aa: ASSEPFDLLGQF
v_call: TRBV6-5; cdr3_length: 16; d_call: -; j_call: TRBJ2-1; cdr3_aa: ASSYATTGSAGYNEQF
v_call: TRBV6-5; cdr3_length: 14; d_call: -; j_call: TRBJ1-3; cdr3_aa: ASSYSSGFSGNTIY
v_call: TRBV5-1; cdr3_length: 11; d_call: -; j_call: TRBJ2-3; cdr3_aa: ASSPYYTDTQY
v_call: TRBV6-1; cdr3_length: 12; d_call: -; j_call: TRBJ1-2; cdr3_aa: ASSEKGGDYGYT
v_call: TRBV9; cdr3_length: 13; d_call: -; j_call: TRBJ2-2; cdr3_aa: ASSLPTSNTGELF
v_call: TRBV7-2; cdr3_length: 12; d_call: -; j_call: TRBJ2-7; cdr3_aa: ASSLDWGPAEQY
v_call: TRBV11-1; cdr3_length: 13; d_call: -; j_call: TRBJ2-1; cdr3_aa: ASSTPGVGSNEQF
v_call: TRBV7-8; cdr3_length: 12; d_call: TRBD1; j_call: TRBJ2-3; cdr3_aa: ASSRQGATDTQY
v_call: TRBV6-1; cdr3_length: 13; d_call: -; j_call: TRBJ2-3; cdr3_aa: ARSDWRTSTDTQY
v_call: TRBV25-1; cdr3_length: 15; d_call: -; j_call: TRBJ2-3; cdr3_aa: ASSGGGSGELTDTQY
v_call: TRBV7-8; cdr3_length: 13; d_call: -; j_call: TRBJ1-2; cdr3_aa: ASSRGTITYYGYT
v_call: TRBV2; cdr3_length: 12; d_call: -; j_call: TRBJ1-1; cdr3_aa: ASRFTGINTEAF
v_call: TRBV20-1; cdr3_length: 13; d_call: TRBD2; j_call: TRBJ2-7; cdr3_aa: SARDNPSGAYEQY
v_call: TRBV20-1; cdr3_length: 14; d_call: -; j_call: TRBJ2-1; cdr3_aa: SAFDKEGRSYNEQF
v_call: TRBV6-1; cdr3_length: 13; d_call: -; j_call: TRBJ1-5; cdr3_aa: ASASGTTGNQPQH
v_call: TRBV27; cdr3_length: 15; d_call: TRBD1; j_call: TRBJ2-6; cdr3_aa: ASSLSGQVSGAYVLT
v_call: TRBV7-8; cdr3_length: 15; d_call: -; j_call: TRBJ1-4; cdr3_aa: ASSLAGGRLESEKLF
v_call: TRBV6-4; cdr3_length: 15; d_call: -; j_call: TRBJ2-2; cdr3_aa: ASSDSVTGTNTGELF
v_call: TRBV19; cdr3_length: 15; d_call: -; j_call: TRBJ2-2; cdr3_aa: ASSMGKKTPNTGELF
v_call: TRBV27; cdr3_length: 15; d_call: TRBD1; j_call: TRBJ2-5; cdr3_aa: ASSSRVRDSAQETQY
v_call: TRBV11-1; cdr3_length: 18; d_call: -; j_call: TRBJ2-1; cdr3_aa: ASSLRAHGWSGRGYNEQF
v_call: TRBV10-1; cdr3_length: 10; d_call: -; j_call: TRBJ2-3; cdr3_aa: AIQDHTYTQY
v_call: TRBV14; cdr3_length: 13; d_call: -; j_call: TRBJ2-7; cdr3_aa: ASSPVPGGLNEQY
v_call: TRBV28; cdr3_length: 14; d_call: -; j_call: TRBJ2-3; cdr3_aa: ASSPPVQDITYTQY
v_call: TRBV12-3/TRBV12-4; cdr3_length: 11; d_call: TRBD2; j_call: TRBJ2-7; cdr3_aa: ASSTTSGYEQY
v_call: TRBV6-2/TRBV6-3; cdr3_length: 12; d_call: -; j_call: TRBJ2-2; cdr3_aa: AIKDLLNTGELF
v_call: TRBV6-1; cdr3_length: 14; d_call: -; j_call: TRBJ2-3; cdr3_aa: ASSLISGPSTHTQY
v_call: TRBV18; cdr3_length: 13; d_call: -; j_call: TRBJ2-2; cdr3_aa: AISPRLPGSGELF
v_call: TRBV9; cdr3_length: 15; d_call: TRBD2; j_call: TRBJ2-1; cdr3_aa: ASSVFSGTSRYNEQF
v_call: TRBV12-3/TRBV12-4; cdr3_length: 16; d_call: -; j_call: TRBJ2-7; cdr3_aa: ASIPSWGRRWRFYEQY
v_call: TRBV18; cdr3_length: 14; d_call: -; j_call: TRBJ1-3; cdr3_aa: ASSSRTRDSGNTIY
v_call: TRBV20-1; cdr3_length: 13; d_call: TRBD1; j_call: TRBJ1-2; cdr3_aa: SARDPEGGSYGYT
v_call: TRBV20-1; cdr3_length: 13; d_call: -; j_call: TRBJ1-1; cdr3_aa: SASRGISGGTEAF
v_call: TRBV9; cdr3_length: 14; d_call: TRBD2; j_call: TRBJ2-3; cdr3_aa: ASSGRLAGDEDTQY
v_call: TRBV6-1; cdr3_length: 13; d_call: -; j_call: TRBJ2-7; cdr3_aa: ASSVTPDSSYEQY
v_call: TRBV28; cdr3_length: 11; d_call: TRBD2; j_call: TRBJ2-2; cdr3_aa: AGLAANTGELF
v_call: TRBV20-1; cdr3_length: 14; d_call: -; j_call: TRBJ2-5; cdr3_aa: SASYGRWGLWETQY
v_call: TRBV20-1; cdr3_length: 14; d_call: -; j_call: TRBJ1-5; cdr3_aa: SARDWKGGSNQPQH
v_call: TRBV11-2; cdr3_length: 12; d_call: -; j_call: TRBJ2-5; cdr3_aa: ASSRGILQETQY
v_call: TRBV6-1; cdr3_length: 9; d_call: -; j_call: TRBJ1-2; cdr3_aa: ASRTGNGYT
v_call: TRBV4-1; cdr3_length: 9; d_call: -; j_call: TRBJ1-4; cdr3_aa: ASSQSVTLF
v_call: TRBV20-1; cdr3_length: 11; d_call: -; j_call: TRBJ1-1; cdr3_aa: SARADGNTEAF
v_call: TRBV25-1; cdr3_length: 13; d_call: -; j_call: TRBJ1-2; cdr3_aa: ASSESLLGAYGYT
v_call: TRBV2; cdr3_length: 13; d_call: TRBD1; j_call: TRBJ1-4; cdr3_aa: ASSGSTGGLEKLF
v_call: TRBV7-9; cdr3_length: 10; d_call: -; j_call: TRBJ2-7; cdr3_aa: ASSLADYEQY
v_call: TRBV6-4; cdr3_length: 12; d_call: -; j_call: TRBJ2-2; cdr3_aa: ASSYSITTGELF